This is a list of T cell receptor beta chains from one sample in a study of blood T cell repertoires in COVID-19. Sequenced by immunoSEQ multiplex PCR; TCRdb stores in-frame clones only, minus some. The table records approximately 250,000 clones, approximately 89% of them present only once. The sequencing input was PBMCs or T cells enriched from blood (not recorded which). These receptors all come from a man aged 35-49 years who had been exposed to COVID-19. Both conserved end residues are part of each CDR3. A D gene is named only where the DNA matches it firmly. Clone size appears in some rows only: once, few, many, or a class for an expanded clone.

J: TRBJ1-6; size: NA; V: TRBV5-1; D: NA; CDR3: CARSKTAHFNSPLHF; DNA: TGCGCCAGAAGTAAGACAGCACACTTTAATTCACCCCTCCACTTT
J: TRBJ2-2; size: NA; V: TRBV6-5; D: NA; CDR3: CASTLISGDTGELFF; DNA: TGTGCCAGCACTCTGATTAGCGGAGACACCGGGGAGCTGTTTTTT
J: TRBJ1-4; size: NA; V: TRBV5-1; D: TRBD1; CDR3: CASSLPGQGSEKLFF; DNA: TGCGCCAGCAGCCTTCCGGGACAGGGGTCGGAAAAACTGTTTTTT
J: TRBJ2-7; size: NA; V: TRBV28; D: TRBD1; CDR3: CASTTGTVYEQYF; DNA: TGTGCCAGCACCACCGGGACAGTATACGAGCAGTACTTC
J: TRBJ1-1; size: once; V: TRBV5-5; D: NA; CDR3: CASRSGQGINTEAFF; DNA: TGTGCCAGCAGGTCGGGGCAGGGGATCAACACTGAAGCTTTCTTT
J: TRBJ2-5; size: NA; V: TRBV7-3; D: NA; CDR3: CASSLTAEATQYF; DNA: TGTGCCAGCAGCTTAACAGCTGAGGCGACCCAGTACTTC
J: TRBJ1-5; size: NA; V: TRBV15; D: NA; CDR3: CATSSFHGNQPQHF; DNA: TGTGCCACCAGCAGCTTCCACGGTAATCAGCCCCAGCATTTT
J: TRBJ2-1; size: once; V: TRBV20-1; D: TRBD1; CDR3: CSASSGGVDIEQFF; DNA: TGCAGTGCTAGTTCAGGGGGAGTGGACATTGAGCAGTTCTTC
J: TRBJ1-5; size: NA; V: TRBV2; D: NA; CDR3: CASSEFQGTSNQPQHF; DNA: TGTGCCAGCAGTGAATTCCAGGGGACAAGCAATCAGCCCCAGCATTTT
J: TRBJ2-5; size: NA; V: TRBV11-2; D: TRBD2; CDR3: CASSRYPGTSISQTQYF; DNA: TGTGCCAGCAGTCGATACCCGGGGACTAGCATCAGTCAGACCCAGTACTTC
J: TRBJ2-3; size: NA; V: TRBV30; D: NA; CDR3: CAWSAPFRRSTDTQYF; DNA: TGTGCCTGGAGTGCGCCCTTTAGGAGATCCACAGATACGCAGTATTTT
J: TRBJ1-6; size: NA; V: TRBV5-4; D: NA; CDR3: CASSFEQGYSPLHF; DNA: TGTGCCAGCAGCTTTGAACAGGGATATTCACCCCTCCACTTT
J: TRBJ1-2; size: NA; V: TRBV27; D: NA; CDR3: CASSSHRAASNYGYTF; DNA: TGTGCCAGCAGTTCCCACAGGGCCGCCTCTAACTATGGCTACACCTTC
J: TRBJ2-3; size: NA; V: TRBV7-9; D: TRBD1; CDR3: CASSLKGADTQYF; DNA: TGTGCCAGCAGCCTTAAGGGGGCTGATACGCAGTATTTT
J: TRBJ2-4; size: once; V: TRBV10-1; D: NA; CDR3: CASSSTRGNIQYF; DNA: TGCGCCAGCAGTTCGACTCGGGGAAACATTCAGTACTTC
J: TRBJ2-7; size: once; V: TRBV27; D: TRBD1; CDR3: CATQGQGKSEQYF; DNA: TGTGCCACACAGGGACAGGGTAAATCCGAGCAGTACTTC
J: TRBJ1-1; size: NA; V: TRBV12-5; D: TRBD1; CDR3: CASGLGGQATEAFF; DNA: TGTGCTAGTGGTTTGGGAGGACAGGCCACTGAAGCTTTCTTT
J: TRBJ2-2; size: NA; V: TRBV5-1; D: NA; CDR3: CASSFLKATGELFF; DNA: TGCGCCAGCAGCTTCCTTAAAGCGACCGGGGAGCTGTTTTTT
J: TRBJ1-1; size: NA; V: TRBV4-3; D: NA; CDR3: CASSQLVQVMNTEAFF; DNA: TGCGCCAGCAGCCAGCTAGTACAAGTAATGAACACTGAAGCTTTCTTT
J: TRBJ2-2; size: NA; V: TRBV19; D: TRBD1; CDR3: CASSIEPGTGSYNTGELFF; DNA: TGTGCCAGTAGTATAGAACCCGGGACAGGGAGTTATAACACCGGGGAGCTGTTTTTT
J: TRBJ2-3; size: NA; V: TRBV4-1; D: NA; CDR3: CASSPRAGSTDTQYF; DNA: TGCGCCAGCAGCCCCCGGGCGGGAAGCACAGATACGCAGTATTTT
J: TRBJ2-7; size: NA; V: TRBV25-1; D: TRBD2; CDR3: CASSRAGGYEQYF; DNA: TGTGCCAGCAGTAGAGCGGGAGGGTACGAGCAGTACTTC
J: TRBJ2-5; size: few; V: TRBV11-2; D: NA; CDR3: CASSLVFSAETQYF; DNA: TGTGCCAGCAGCTTAGTATTCAGCGCGGAGACCCAGTACTTC
J: TRBJ2-5; size: NA; V: TRBV4-1; D: NA; CDR3: CASSQLSLQETQYF; DNA: TGCGCCAGCAGCCAATTGTCACTACAAGAGACCCAGTACTTC
J: TRBJ2-5; size: NA; V: TRBV6-2/TRBV6-3; D: NA; CDR3: CASSYMGRDEETQYF; DNA: TGTGCCAGCAGTTACATGGGGCGGGACGAAGAGACCCAGTACTTC
J: TRBJ2-1; size: NA; V: TRBV11-2; D: TRBD2; CDR3: CASRSQRVGSGRAYNEQFF; DNA: TGTGCCAGCAGATCCCAACGGGTGGGAAGCGGGAGGGCTTACAATGAGCAGTTCTTC
J: TRBJ2-3; size: NA; V: TRBV5-1; D: NA; CDR3: CASRSPETSTDTQYF; DNA: TGCGCCAGCAGATCCCCCGAGACTAGCACAGATACGCAGTATTTT
J: TRBJ1-4; size: NA; V: TRBV28; D: TRBD1; CDR3: CASSLPGQGVPKLFF; DNA: TGTGCCAGCAGTTTACCGGGACAGGGGGTTCCAAAACTGTTTTTT
J: TRBJ1-2; size: NA; V: TRBV5-4; D: NA; CDR3: CASSFGWSGGPRDYGYTF; DNA: TGTGCCAGCAGCTTTGGATGGTCGGGGGGGCCCCGGGACTATGGCTACACCTTC
J: TRBJ2-7; size: NA; V: TRBV15; D: TRBD2; CDR3: CATSRVAGAYEQYF; DNA: TGTGCCACCAGCAGAGTAGCGGGTGCCTACGAGCAGTACTTC
J: TRBJ2-7; size: NA; V: TRBV2; D: TRBD2; CDR3: CANSRGSGSSYEQYF; DNA: TGTGCCAACTCGAGAGGGAGCGGGAGCTCCTACGAGCAGTACTTC
J: TRBJ2-1; size: NA; V: TRBV9; D: NA; CDR3: CASSVGGDNEQFF; DNA: TGTGCCAGCAGCGTAGGCGGCGACAATGAGCAGTTCTTC
J: TRBJ2-2; size: NA; V: TRBV23-1; D: TRBD1; CDR3: CANWTGGYSGELFF; DNA: TGCGCCAACTGGACAGGGGGCTATAGCGGGGAGCTGTTTTTT
J: TRBJ1-1; size: once; V: TRBV10-3; D: TRBD1; CDR3: CAIREGAARTEAFF; DNA: TGTGCCATCAGGGAGGGGGCGGCGCGGACTGAAGCTTTCTTT
J: TRBJ2-5; size: NA; V: TRBV5-4; D: TRBD1; CDR3: CASSLASRGLSETQYF; DNA: TGTGCCAGCAGCTTGGCCTCCAGGGGGCTGTCGGAGACCCAGTACTTC
J: TRBJ1-1; size: NA; V: TRBV30; D: TRBD1; CDR3: CAWRDRGAAEAFF; DNA: TGTGCCTGGAGGGACAGGGGCGCGGCCGAAGCTTTCTTT
J: TRBJ1-5; size: NA; V: TRBV28; D: TRBD1; CDR3: CATGQGVGQPQHF; DNA: TGTGCCACCGGACAGGGGGTGGGTCAGCCCCAGCATTTT
J: TRBJ2-1; size: NA; V: TRBV18; D: NA; CDR3: CASSPGRGEQFF; DNA: TGTGCCAGCTCACCGGGGCGTGGTGAGCAGTTCTTC
J: TRBJ1-2; size: NA; V: TRBV28; D: NA; CDR3: CASSIPRGWRESYGYTF; DNA: TGTGCCAGCAGCATCCCCCGCGGGTGGAGGGAATCCTATGGCTACACCTTC
J: TRBJ2-7; size: NA; V: TRBV7-2; D: TRBD2; CDR3: CASSPQGAGGPYEQYF; DNA: TGTGCCAGCAGCCCTCAGGGAGCGGGAGGCCCCTACGAGCAGTACTTC
J: TRBJ1-5; size: NA; V: TRBV24-1; D: NA; CDR3: CATSDTGNYQPQHF; DNA: TGTGCCACCAGTGATACAGGGAATTATCAGCCCCAGCATTTT